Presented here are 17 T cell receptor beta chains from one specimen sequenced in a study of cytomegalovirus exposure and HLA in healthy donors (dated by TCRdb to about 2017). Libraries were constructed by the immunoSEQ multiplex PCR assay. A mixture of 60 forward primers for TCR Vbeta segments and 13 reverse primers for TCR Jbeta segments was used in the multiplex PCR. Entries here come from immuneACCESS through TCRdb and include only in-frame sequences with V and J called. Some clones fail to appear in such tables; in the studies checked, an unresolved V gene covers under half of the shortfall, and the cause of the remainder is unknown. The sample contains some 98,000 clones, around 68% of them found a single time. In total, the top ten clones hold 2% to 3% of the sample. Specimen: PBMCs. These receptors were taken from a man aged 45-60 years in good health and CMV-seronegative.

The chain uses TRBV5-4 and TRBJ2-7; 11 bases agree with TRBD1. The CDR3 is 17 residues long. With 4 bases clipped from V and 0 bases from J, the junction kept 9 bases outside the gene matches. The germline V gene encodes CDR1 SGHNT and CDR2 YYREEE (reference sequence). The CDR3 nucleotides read TGTGCCAGCAGCCCACGGGGGACAGGGGGATACTCCTACGAGCAGTACTTC. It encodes CASSPRGTGGYSYEQYF.

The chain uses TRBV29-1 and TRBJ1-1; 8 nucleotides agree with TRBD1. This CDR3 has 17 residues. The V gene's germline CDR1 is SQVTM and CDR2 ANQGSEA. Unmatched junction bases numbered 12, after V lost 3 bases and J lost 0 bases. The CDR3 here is CSVDIGQGTRLNTEAFF. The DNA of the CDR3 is TGCAGCGTTGACATCGGACAGGGCACTAGATTGAACACTGAAGCTTTCTTT.

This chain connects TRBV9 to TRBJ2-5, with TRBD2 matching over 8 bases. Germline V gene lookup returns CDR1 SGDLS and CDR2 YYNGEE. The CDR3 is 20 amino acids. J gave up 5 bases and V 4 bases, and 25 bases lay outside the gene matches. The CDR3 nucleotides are TGTGCCAGCAGCCCCGCGGTAACAATAGCCTTAGCGGGACCTGGGGAGACCCAGTACTTC. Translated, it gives CASSPAVTIALAGPGETQYF. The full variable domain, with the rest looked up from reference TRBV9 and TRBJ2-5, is DSGVTQTPKHLITATGQRVTLRCSPRSGDLSVYWYQQSLDQGLQFLIQYYNGEERAKGNILERFSAQQFPDLHSELNLSSLELGDSALYFCASSPAVTIALAGPGETQYFGPGTRLLVL.

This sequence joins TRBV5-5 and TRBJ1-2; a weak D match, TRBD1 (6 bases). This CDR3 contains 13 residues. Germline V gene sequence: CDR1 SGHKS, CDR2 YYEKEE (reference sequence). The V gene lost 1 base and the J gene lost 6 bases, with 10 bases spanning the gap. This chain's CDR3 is CASSLTQGNGYTF. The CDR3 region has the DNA TGTGCCAGCAGCTTGACACAGGGTAATGGCTACACCTTC.

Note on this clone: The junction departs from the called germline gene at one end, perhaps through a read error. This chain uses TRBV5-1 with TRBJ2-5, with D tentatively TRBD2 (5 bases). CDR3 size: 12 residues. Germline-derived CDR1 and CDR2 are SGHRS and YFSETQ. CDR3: CASRLGGETQYF. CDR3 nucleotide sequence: TGCGCCAGCAGGTTGGGCGGGGAGACCCAGTACTTC.

CDR3 protein: CASSVQGRWDQPQHF. As DNA, the CDR3 is TGTGCCAGCAGCGTCCAGGGCCGGTGGGATCAGCCCCAGCATTTT. The chain recombines TRBV9 with TRBJ1-5; D is perhaps TRBD1 (5 bases). With 2 bases removed from V and 5 bases from J, the gap between germline ends came to 14 bases. CDR3 length equals 15 residues. Per germline, CDR1 SGDLS and CDR2 YYNGEE.

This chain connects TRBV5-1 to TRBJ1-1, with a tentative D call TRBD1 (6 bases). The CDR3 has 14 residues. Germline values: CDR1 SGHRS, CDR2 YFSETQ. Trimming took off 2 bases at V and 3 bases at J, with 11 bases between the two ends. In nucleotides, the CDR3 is TGCGCCAGCAGCTTTCAGGGGACGGACACTGAAGCTTTCTTT. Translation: CASSFQGTDTEAFF.

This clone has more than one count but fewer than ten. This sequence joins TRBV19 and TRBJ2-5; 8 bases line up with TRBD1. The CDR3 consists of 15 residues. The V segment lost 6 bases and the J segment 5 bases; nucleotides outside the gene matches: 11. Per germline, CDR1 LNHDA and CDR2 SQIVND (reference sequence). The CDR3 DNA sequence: TGTGCCAGTAGCCGGTTTATGACAGGGGCGGAGACCCAGTACTTC. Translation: CASSRFMTGAETQYF. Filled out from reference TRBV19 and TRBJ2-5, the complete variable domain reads DGGITQSPKYLFRKEGQNVTLSCEQNLNHDAMYWYRQDPGQGLRLIYYSQIVNDFQKGDIAEGYSVSREKKESFPLTVTSAQKNPTAFYLCASSRFMTGAETQYFGPGTRLLVL.

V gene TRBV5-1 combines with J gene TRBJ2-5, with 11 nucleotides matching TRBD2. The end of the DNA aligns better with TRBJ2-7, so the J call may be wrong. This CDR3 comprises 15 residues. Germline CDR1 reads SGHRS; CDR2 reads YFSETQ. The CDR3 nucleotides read TGCGCCAGCAGCTTGGGACTAGCGGGACCCTACGAGCAGTACTTC. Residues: CASSLGLAGPYEQYF.

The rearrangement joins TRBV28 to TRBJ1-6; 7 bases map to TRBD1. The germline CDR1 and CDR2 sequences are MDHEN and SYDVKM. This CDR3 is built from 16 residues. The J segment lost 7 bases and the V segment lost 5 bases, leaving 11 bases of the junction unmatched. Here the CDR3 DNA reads TGTGCCAGCAGTATCTACAGGGGCCCAGGGAATTCACCCCTCCACTTT. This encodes CASSIYRGPGNSPLHF.

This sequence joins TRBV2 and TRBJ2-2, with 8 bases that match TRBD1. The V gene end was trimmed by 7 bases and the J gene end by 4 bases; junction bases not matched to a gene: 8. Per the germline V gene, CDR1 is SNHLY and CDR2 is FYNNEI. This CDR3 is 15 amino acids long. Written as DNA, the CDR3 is TGTGCCAGCACCGAGACAGGGGTAGGCACCGGGGAGCTGTTTTTT. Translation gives CASTETGVGTGELFF.

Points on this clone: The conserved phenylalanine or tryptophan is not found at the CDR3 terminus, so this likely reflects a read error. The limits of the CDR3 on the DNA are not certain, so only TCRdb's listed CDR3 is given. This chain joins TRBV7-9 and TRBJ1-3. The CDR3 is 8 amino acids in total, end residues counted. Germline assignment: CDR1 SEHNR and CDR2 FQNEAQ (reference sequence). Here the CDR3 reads CASSLEVV.

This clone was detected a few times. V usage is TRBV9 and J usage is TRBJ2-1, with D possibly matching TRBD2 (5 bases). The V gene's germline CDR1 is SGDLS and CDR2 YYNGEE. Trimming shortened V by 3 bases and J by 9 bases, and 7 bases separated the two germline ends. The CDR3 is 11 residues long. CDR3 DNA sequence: TGTGCCAGCAGCGCGGGGAGTGAGCAGTTCTTC. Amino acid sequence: CASSAGSEQFF.

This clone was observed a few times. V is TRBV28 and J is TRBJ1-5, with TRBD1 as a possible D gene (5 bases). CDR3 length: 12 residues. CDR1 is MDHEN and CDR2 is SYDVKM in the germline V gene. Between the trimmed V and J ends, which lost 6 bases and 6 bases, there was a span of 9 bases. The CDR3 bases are TGTGCCAGCAGGACGGGGGGTCAGCCCCAGCATTTT. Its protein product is CASRTGGQPQHF.

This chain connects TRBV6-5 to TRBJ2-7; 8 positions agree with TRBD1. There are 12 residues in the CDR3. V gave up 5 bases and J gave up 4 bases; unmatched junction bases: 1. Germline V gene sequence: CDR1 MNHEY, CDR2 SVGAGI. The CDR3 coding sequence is TGTGCCAGCAGTAACAGGGGGTACGAGCAGTACTTC. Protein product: CASSNRGYEQYF.

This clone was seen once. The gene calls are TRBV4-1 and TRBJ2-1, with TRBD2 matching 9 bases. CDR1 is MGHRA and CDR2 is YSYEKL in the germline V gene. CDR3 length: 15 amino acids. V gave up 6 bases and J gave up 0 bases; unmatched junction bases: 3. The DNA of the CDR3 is TGCGCCAGCAGGCCAGCGGGGGGCTCCTACAATGAGCAGTTCTTC. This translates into CASRPAGGSYNEQFF.

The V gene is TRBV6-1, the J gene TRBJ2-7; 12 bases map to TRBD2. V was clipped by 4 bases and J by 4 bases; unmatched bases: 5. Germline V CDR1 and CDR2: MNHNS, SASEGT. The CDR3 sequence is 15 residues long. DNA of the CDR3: TGTGCCAGCAGTGCCTCTAGCGGGGGGGCGTACGAGCAGTACTTC. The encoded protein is CASSASSGGAYEQYF.